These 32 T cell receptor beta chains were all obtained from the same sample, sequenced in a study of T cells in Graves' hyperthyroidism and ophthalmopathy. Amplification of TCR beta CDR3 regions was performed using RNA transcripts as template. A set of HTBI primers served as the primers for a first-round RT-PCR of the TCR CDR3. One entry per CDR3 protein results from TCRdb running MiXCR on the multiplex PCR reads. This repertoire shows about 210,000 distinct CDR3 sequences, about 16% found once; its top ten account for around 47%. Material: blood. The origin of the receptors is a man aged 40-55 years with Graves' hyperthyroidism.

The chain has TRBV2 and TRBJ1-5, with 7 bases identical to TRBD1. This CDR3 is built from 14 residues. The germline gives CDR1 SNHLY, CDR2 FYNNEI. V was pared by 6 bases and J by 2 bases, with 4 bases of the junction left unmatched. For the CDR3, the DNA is TGTGCCAGCAGGGGAGGGGGCGGCAATCAGCCCCAGCATTTT. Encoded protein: CASRGGGGNQPQHF.

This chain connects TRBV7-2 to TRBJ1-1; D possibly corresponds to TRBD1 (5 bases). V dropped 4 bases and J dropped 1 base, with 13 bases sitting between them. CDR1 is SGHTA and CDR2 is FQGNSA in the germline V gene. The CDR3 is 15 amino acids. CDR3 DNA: TGTGCCAGCAGCTCTAAGGAAGGGGCGAACACTGAAGCTTTCTTT. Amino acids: CASSSKEGANTEAFF.

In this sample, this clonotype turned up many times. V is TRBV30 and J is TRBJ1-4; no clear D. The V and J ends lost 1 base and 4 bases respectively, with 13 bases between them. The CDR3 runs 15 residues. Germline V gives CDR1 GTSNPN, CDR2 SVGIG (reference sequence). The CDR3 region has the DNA TGTGCCTGGAGTGAGGAGGCAGCCTTTAATGAAAAACTGTTTTTT. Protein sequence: CAWSEEAAFNEKLFF.

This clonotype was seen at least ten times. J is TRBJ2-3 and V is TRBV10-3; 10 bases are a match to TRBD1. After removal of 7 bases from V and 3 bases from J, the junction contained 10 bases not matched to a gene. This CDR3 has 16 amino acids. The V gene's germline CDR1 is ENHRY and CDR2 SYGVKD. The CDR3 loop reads CAIKGVGTGVTDTQYF. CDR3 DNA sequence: TGTGCCATCAAGGGGGTCGGGACAGGGGTTACAGATACGCAGTATTTT.

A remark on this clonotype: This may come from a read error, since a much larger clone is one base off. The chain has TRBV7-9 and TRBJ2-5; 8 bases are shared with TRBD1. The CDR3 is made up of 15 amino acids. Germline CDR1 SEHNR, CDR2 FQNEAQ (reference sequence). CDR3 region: CTSSLPQGARETQYF. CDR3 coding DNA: TGTACCAGCAGCTTACCGCAGGGGGCGCGAGAGACCCAGTACTTC.

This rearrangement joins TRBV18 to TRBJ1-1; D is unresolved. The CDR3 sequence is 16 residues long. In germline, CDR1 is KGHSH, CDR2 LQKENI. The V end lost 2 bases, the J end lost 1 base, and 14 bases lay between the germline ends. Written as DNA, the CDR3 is TGTGCCAGCTCACCATCATGGGGAGCTAGGAACACTGAAGCTTTCTTT. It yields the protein CASSPSWGARNTEAFF.

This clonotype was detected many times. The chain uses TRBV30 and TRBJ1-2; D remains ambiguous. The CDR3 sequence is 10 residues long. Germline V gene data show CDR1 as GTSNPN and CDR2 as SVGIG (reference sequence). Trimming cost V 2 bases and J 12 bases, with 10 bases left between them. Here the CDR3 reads CAWSRGAHTF. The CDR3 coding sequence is TGTGCCTGGAGTCGAGGAGCGCACACCTTC.

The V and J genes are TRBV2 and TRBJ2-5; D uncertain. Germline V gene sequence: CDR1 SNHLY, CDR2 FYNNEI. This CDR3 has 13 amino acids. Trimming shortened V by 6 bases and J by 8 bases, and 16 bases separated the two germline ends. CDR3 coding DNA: TGTGCCAGCAGATGGAACCCACCTAATACCCAGTACTTC. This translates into CASRWNPPNTQYF.

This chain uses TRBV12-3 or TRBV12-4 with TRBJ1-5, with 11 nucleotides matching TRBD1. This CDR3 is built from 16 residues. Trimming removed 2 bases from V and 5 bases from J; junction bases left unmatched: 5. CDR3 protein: CASSLRDRGSDQPQHF. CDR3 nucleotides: TGTGCCAGCAGTTTACGGGACAGGGGGTCGGATCAGCCCCAGCATTTT.

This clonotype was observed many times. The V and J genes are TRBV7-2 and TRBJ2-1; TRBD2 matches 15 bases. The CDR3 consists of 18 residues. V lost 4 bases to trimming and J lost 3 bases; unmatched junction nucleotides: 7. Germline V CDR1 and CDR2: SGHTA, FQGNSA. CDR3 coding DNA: TGTGCCAGCAGCTCACGGACTAGCGGGGGGGCCGTCTACAATGAGCAGTTCTTC. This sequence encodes CASSSRTSGGAVYNEQFF.

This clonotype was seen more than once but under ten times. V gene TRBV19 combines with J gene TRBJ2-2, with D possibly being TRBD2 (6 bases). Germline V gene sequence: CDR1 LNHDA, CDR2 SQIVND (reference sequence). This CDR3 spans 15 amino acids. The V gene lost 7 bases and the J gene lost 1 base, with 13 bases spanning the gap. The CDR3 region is CASMVTSLNTGELFF. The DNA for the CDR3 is TGTGCCAGTATGGTTACTAGCTTGAACACCGGGGAGCTGTTTTTT.

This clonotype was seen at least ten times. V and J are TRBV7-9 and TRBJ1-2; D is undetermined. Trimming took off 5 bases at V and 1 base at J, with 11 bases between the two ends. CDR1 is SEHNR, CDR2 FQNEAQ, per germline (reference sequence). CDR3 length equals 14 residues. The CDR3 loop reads CASSTEVNNYGYTF. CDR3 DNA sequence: TGTGCCAGCAGCACCGAGGTGAATAACTATGGCTACACCTTC.

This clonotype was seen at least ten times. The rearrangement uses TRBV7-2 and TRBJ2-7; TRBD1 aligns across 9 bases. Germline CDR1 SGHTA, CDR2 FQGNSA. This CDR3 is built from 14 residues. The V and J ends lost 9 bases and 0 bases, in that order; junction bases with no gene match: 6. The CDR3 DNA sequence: TGTGCCAGTCTGGACAGGGGAAGCTCCTACGAGCAGTACTTC. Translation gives CASLDRGSSYEQYF.

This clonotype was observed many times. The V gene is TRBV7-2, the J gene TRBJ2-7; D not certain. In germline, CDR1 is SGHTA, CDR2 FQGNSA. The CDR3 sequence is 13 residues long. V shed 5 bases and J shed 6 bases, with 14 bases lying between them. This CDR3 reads CASSRDSTLEQYF. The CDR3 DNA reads TGTGCCAGCAGCCGAGACTCGACCCTCGAGCAGTACTTC.

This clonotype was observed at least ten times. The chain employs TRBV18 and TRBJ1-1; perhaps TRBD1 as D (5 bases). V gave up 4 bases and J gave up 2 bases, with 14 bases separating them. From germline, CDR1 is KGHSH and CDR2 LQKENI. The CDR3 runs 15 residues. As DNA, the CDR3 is TGTGCCAGCTCACAATATCAGGGACGAAACACTGAAGCTTTCTTT. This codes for CASSQYQGRNTEAFF. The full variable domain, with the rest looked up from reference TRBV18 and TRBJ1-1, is NAGVMQNPRHLVRRRGQEARLRCSPMKGHSHVYWYRQLPEEGLKFMVYLQKENIIDESGMPKERFSAEFPKEGPSILRIQQVVRGDSAAYFCASSQYQGRNTEAFFGQGTRLTVV.

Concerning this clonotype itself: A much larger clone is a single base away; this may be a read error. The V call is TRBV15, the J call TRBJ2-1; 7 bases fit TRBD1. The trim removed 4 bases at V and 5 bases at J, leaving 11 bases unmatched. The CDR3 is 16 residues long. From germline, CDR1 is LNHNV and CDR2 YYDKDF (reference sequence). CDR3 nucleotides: TGTGCCACCAGCATGAGGGCACAGGGGAGCAACAATGAGCAGTTCTTC. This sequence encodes CATSMRAQGSNNEQFF.

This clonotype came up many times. CDR3 protein: CASSQEGSGANVLTF. The CDR3 DNA is TGTGCCAGCAGCCAAGAGGGCTCTGGGGCCAACGTCCTGACTTTC. The rearrangement links TRBV4-2 to TRBJ2-6; unclear D gene. Germline V CDR1 and CDR2: LGHNA, YNFKEQ. Trimming removed 0 bases from V and 0 bases from J, with 3 bases in between. The CDR3 consists of 15 residues.

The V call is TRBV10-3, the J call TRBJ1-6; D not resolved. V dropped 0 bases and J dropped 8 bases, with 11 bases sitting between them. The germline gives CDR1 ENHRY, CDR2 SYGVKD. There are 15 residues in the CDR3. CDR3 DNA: TGTGCCATCAGTGAGTCGATTCTTAGGGATTCACCCCTCCACTTT. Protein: CAISESILRDSPLHF.

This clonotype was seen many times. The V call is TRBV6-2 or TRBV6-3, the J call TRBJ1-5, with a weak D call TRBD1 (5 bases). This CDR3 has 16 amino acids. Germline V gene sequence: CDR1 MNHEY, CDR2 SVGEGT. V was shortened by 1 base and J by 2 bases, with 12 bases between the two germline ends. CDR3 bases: TGTGCCAGCAGTTACTACCCAGGCAGGGGCAATCAGCCCCAGCATTTT. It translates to CASSYYPGRGNQPQHF.

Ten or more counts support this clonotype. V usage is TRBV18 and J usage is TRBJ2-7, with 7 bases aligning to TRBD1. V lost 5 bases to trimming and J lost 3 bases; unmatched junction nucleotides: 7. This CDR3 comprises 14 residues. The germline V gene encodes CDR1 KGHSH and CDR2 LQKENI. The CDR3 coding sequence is TGTGCCAGCTCAATCCGACAGGGCGGCTACGAGCAGTACTTC. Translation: CASSIRQGGYEQYF.

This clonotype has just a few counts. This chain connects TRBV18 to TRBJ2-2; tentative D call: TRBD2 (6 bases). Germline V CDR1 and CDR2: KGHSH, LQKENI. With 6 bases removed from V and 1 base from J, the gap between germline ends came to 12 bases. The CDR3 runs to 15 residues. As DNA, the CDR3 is TGTGCCAGCTCCCGCGGGGAACAGAACACCGGGGAGCTGTTTTTT. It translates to CASSRGEQNTGELFF.

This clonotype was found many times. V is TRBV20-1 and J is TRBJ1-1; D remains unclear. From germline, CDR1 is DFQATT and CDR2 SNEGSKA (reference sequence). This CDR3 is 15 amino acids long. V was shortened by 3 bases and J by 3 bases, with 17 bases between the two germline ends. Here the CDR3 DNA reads TGCAGTGCTAGGACCGGAAACTCGTTCGACACTGAAGCTTTCTTT. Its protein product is CSARTGNSFDTEAFF.

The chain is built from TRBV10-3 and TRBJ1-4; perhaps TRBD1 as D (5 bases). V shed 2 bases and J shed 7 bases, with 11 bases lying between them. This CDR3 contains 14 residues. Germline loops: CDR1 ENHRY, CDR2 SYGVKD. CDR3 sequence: CAISEVGTLEKLFF. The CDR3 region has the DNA TGTGCCATCAGTGAGGTCGGGACTCTTGAAAAACTGTTTTTT.

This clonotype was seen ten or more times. The CDR3 DNA sequence: TGCGCCAGCAGCTTGTTTAGTATGGCGGGGGGCACAGATACGCAGTATTTT. It codes for CASSLFSMAGGTDTQYF. V and J are TRBV5-1 and TRBJ2-3; 7 positions match TRBD2. V shed 1 base and J 1 base; nucleotides not matched to a gene: 9. The CDR3 consists of 17 residues. The germline gives CDR1 SGHRS, CDR2 YFSETQ.

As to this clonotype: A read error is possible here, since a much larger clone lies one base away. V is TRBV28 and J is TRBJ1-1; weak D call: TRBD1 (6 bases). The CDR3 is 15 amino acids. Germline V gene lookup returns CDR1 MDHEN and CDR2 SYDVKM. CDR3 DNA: TGTGCCAGCAGTTTACAGGGGTCATTGAACACTGAAGCTCTCTTT. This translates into CASSLQGSLNTEALF.

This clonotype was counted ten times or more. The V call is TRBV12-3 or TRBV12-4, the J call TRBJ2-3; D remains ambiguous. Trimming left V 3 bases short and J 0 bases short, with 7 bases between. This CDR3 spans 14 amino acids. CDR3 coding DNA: TGTGCCAGCAGTTTTGCAGGTAGCACAGATACGCAGTATTTT. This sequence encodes CASSFAGSTDTQYF.

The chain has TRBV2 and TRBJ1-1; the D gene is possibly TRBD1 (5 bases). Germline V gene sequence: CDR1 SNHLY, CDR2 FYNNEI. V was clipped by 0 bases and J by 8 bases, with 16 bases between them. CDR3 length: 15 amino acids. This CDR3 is CASSEARGSGVEAFF. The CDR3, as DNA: TGTGCCAGCAGTGAAGCGCGGGGGAGCGGGGTCGAAGCTTTCTTT. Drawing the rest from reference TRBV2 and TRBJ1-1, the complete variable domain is EPEVTQTPSHQVTQMGQEVILRCVPISNHLYFYWYRQILGQKVEFLVSFYNNEISEKSEIFDDQFSVERPDGSNFTLKIRSTKLEDSAMYFCASSEARGSGVEAFFGQGTRLTVV.

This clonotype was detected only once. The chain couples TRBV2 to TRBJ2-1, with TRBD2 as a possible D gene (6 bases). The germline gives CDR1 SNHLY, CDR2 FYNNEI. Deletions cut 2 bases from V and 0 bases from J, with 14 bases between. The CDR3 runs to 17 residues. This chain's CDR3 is CASSEKGYGSSYNEQFF. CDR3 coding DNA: TGTGCCAGCAGTGAAAAGGGGTACGGGAGCTCCTACAATGAGCAGTTCTTC.

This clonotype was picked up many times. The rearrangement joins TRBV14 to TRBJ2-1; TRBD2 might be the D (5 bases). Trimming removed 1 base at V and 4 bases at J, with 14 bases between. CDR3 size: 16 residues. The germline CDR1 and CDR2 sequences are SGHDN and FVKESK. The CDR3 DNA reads TGTGCCAGCAGCCAAGCGGGGTCCGGGCCTTACAATGAGCAGTTCTTC. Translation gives CASSQAGSGPYNEQFF.

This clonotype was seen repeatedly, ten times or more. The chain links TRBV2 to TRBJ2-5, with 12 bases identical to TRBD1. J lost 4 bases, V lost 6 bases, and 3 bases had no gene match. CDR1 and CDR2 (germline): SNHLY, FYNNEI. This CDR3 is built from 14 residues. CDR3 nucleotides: TGTGCCAGCAGGTCGGGACAGGGGGCAGAGACCCAGTACTTC. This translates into CASRSGQGAETQYF.

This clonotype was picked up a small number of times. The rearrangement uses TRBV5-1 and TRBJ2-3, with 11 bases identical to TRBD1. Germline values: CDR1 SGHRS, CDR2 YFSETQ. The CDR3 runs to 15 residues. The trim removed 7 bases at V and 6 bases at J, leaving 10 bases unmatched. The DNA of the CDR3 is TGCGCCAGCGGTTACCGGGACAGGGGGACTGATACGCAGTATTTT. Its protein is CASGYRDRGTDTQYF.

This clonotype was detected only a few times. The CDR3 sequence is CASSPPSRQTYEQYF. CDR3 coding DNA: TGTGCCAGCTCACCACCGAGTCGGCAGACCTACGAGCAGTACTTC. This chain links TRBV18 with TRBJ2-7; D ambiguous. Germline V CDR1 and CDR2: KGHSH, LQKENI. The CDR3 extends over 15 amino acids. Trimming shortened V by 0 bases and J by 2 bases, and 11 bases separated the two germline ends.